The clone carrying this TCR beta chain was seen a few times. TCRdb keeps only in-frame clones here, not all; method: immunoSEQ multiplex PCR. This sample yields some 87,000 clones, of which over 70% are seen a single time; roughly 36% belongs to the top ten. This entry is derived from a study of blood T cell repertoires in COVID-19. The TCR sequence derives from an elderly man with active or convalescent COVID-19. Material for sequencing was peripheral blood.

The CDR3 protein is CASSLGHPSAQYF. CDR3 sequence (DNA): TGTGCCAGCAGCTTAGGACACCCCTCGGCGCAGTACTTC. The chain combines TRBV7-9 with TRBJ2-7; D is uncertain. Germline-derived CDR1 and CDR2 are SEHNR and FQNEAQ (reference sequence). The CDR3 is 13 amino acids. V lost 1 base to trimming and J lost 9 bases, with 13 bases between them.